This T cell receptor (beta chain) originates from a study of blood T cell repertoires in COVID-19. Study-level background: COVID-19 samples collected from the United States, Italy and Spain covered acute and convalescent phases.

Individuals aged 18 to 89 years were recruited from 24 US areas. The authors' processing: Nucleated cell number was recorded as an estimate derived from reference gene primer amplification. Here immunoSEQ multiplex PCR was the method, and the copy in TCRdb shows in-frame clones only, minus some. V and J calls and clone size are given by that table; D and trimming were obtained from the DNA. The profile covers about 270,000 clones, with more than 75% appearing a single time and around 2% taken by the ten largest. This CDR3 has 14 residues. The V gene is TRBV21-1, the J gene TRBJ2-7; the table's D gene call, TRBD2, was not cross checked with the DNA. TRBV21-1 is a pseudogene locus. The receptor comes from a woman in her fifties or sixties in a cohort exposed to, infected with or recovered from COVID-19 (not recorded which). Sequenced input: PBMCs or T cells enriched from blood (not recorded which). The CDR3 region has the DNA TGTGCCAGCAGGCGGATATTTAGCTCCTACGAGCAGTACTTC. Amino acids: CASRRIFSSYEQYF.